This T cell receptor beta chain was observed in a study of T-cell reconstitution after alpha-beta-depleted transplantation in children. Germline-derived CDR1 and CDR2 are MGHRA and YSYEKL. The CDR3 runs to 15 residues. Trimming took 0 bases from V and 1 from J, leaving 9 bases between them. The authors prepared the TCRbeta library with unique molecular identifiers. TCRdb independently ran MiXCR on the PCR reads; one entry per CDR3 protein. The data contain 190,000 or so distinct CDR3 sequences, roughly 7.5% of them seen just once; the ten biggest clones take up 3% to 3.5%. The sample holds a few counts of this clonotype.

The source is a human donor who donated a stem cell graft to a child with Wiskott-Aldrich syndrome. The input for sequencing was PBMCs from the stem cell graft donor, taken from the stem cell graft. This chain links TRBV4-1 with TRBJ1-2; D gene ambiguous. The CDR3 DNA is TGCGCCAGCAGCCAAGAGGAGACAAGTAACTATGGCTACACCTTC. Encoded protein: CASSQEETSNYGYTF.